This passage covers 25 T cell receptor beta chains from one sample sequenced in a study of blood T cell repertoires in COVID-19. Measured with immunoSEQ multiplex PCR; TCRdb has only the in-frame clones, and not every one. The table shows some 300,000 clones, with roughly 86% occurring only once. What was sequenced was PBMCs or T cells enriched from blood (not recorded which). Source of these receptors: a woman aged 50 to 60 who had been exposed to COVID-19.

V and J are TRBV15 and TRBJ1-2, with 7 bases matching TRBD1. Trimming removed 8 bases from V and 8 bases from J; junction bases left unmatched: 11. This CDR3 has 13 residues. Germline V gene data show CDR1 as LNHNV and CDR2 as YYDKDF (reference sequence). CDR3 in amino acids: CATGWTGSSGYTF. In nucleotides, the CDR3 is TGTGCCACCGGATGGACAGGTTCGTCCGGCTACACCTTC.

The genes are TRBV5-1 and TRBJ1-5, with 9 bases that match TRBD1. V was clipped by 4 bases and J by 6 bases; unmatched bases: 5. Germline CDR1 reads SGHRS; CDR2 reads YFSETQ. The CDR3 loop spans 14 amino acids. As DNA, the CDR3 is TGCGCCAGCAGCCGGGGACAGGGAGGTCAGCCCCAGCATTTT. Its translation: CASSRGQGGQPQHF.

This clone was picked up one time. V and J are TRBV19 and TRBJ1-5, with TRBD1 identical over 7 bases. The CDR3 extends over 15 amino acids. V trimming: 7 bases; J trimming: 2 bases; junction bases outside the gene matches: 8. Germline lookup yields CDR1 LNHDA and CDR2 SQIVND (reference sequence). CDR3 residues: CASTYLQGRNQPQHF. The DNA of the CDR3 is TGTGCCAGTACTTACTTACAGGGGCGCAATCAGCCCCAGCATTTT.

The chain couples TRBV29-1 to TRBJ2-7; 8 bases match TRBD1. V gave up 5 bases and J gave up 0 bases; unmatched junction bases: 9. There are 15 residues in the CDR3. The germline gives CDR1 SQVTM, CDR2 ANQGSEA. CDR3 region: CSVHDRGRSSYEQYF. For the CDR3, the DNA is TGCAGCGTTCATGACAGGGGAAGGAGCTCCTACGAGCAGTACTTC.

This clone has a single count. This chain joins TRBV5-4 and TRBJ2-7, with D possibly matching TRBD2 (6 bases). The germline CDR1 and CDR2 sequences are SGHNT and YYREEE (reference sequence). The CDR3 spans 15 residues. Trimming pared 2 bases from V and 2 bases from J, leaving 14 bases between. CDR3 loop: CASSFPTGETYEQYF. The DNA for the CDR3 is TGTGCCAGCAGCTTCCCTACGGGGGAGACCTACGAGCAGTACTTC.

The rearrangement links TRBV5-1 to TRBJ2-3, with D uncertain. Germline V gene data show CDR1 as SGHRS and CDR2 as YFSETQ. The CDR3 totals 15 residues. The ends were cut back, 0 bases at V and 2 bases at J, with 10 bases in the middle. The CDR3 spells CASSLEQPYTDTQYF. CDR3 in DNA: TGCGCCAGCAGCTTGGAACAGCCTTACACAGATACGCAGTATTTT. Variable domain in full (rest from reference TRBV5-1 and TRBJ2-3): KAGVTQTPRYLIKTRGQQVTLSCSPISGHRSVSWYQQTPGQGLQFLFEYFSETQRNKGNFPGRFSGRQFSNSRSEMNVSTLELGDSALYLCASSLEQPYTDTQYFGPGTRLTVL.

The rearrangement uses TRBV2 and TRBJ2-6, with 11 bases matching TRBD1. Germline CDR1 and CDR2: SNHLY and FYNNEI. The V gene end was trimmed by 6 bases and the J gene end by 8 bases; junction bases not matched to a gene: 9. The CDR3 length is 16 residues. In DNA form, the CDR3 reads TGTGCCAGCAGCTTTGGGACAGGGGGTTCGCCCAACGTCCTGACTTTC. It specifies CASSFGTGGSPNVLTF.

The V and J genes are TRBV3-1 (or the pseudogene TRBV3-2) and TRBJ1-1; D is possibly TRBD1 (5 bases). V was trimmed by 0 bases and J by 10 bases, leaving 12 bases between them. Germline loops: CDR1 LGHDT, CDR2 YNNKEL (reference sequence). The CDR3 loop spans 13 amino acids. CDR3: CASSQDGGTSAFF. The CDR3 DNA sequence: TGTGCCAGCAGCCAAGATGGGGGGACGTCAGCTTTCTTT.

The genes are TRBV5-1 and TRBJ2-2; no definite D call. Trimming removed 0 bases at V and 4 bases at J, with 7 bases between. Germline values: CDR1 SGHRS, CDR2 YFSETQ. The CDR3 consists of 14 residues. CDR3 residues: CASSLAQFTGELFF. CDR3 coding DNA: TGCGCCAGCAGCTTGGCACAGTTCACCGGGGAGCTGTTTTTT.

V usage is TRBV21-1 and J usage is TRBJ1-5; the table names TRBD1, a call not compared with the DNA. TRBV21-1 is termed a pseudogene. CDR3 length equals 16 residues. CDR3 coding DNA: TGTGCCACTCCGAACTCCCGGGACAGAAGCAATCAGCCCCAGCATTTT. This gives the protein CATPNSRDRSNQPQHF.

V is TRBV29-1 and J is TRBJ2-1; D unclear. V gave up 5 bases and J gave up 10 bases, with 12 bases separating them. The CDR3 is 11 residues long. Per the germline V gene, CDR1 is SQVTM and CDR2 is ANQGSEA. CDR3 sequence: CSVNLRSEQFF. The CDR3 region has the DNA TGCAGCGTTAACCTTAGATCAGAGCAGTTCTTC.

This clone appeared a few times. The genes are TRBV5-1 and TRBJ1-1; 12 nucleotides match TRBD1. CDR3 length: 16 amino acids. After removal of 5 bases from V and 1 base from J, the junction contained 6 bases not matched to a gene. Germline-derived CDR1 and CDR2 are SGHRS and YFSETQ. In DNA form, the CDR3 reads TGCGCCAGCAGGGGTGGGACAGGGGGCACGAACACTGAAGCTTTCTTT. Translating it yields CASRGGTGGTNTEAFF.

V and J are TRBV29-1 and TRBJ1-2; no clear D. This CDR3 region has 12 residues. CDR1 and CDR2 (germline): SQVTM, ANQGSEA. Trimming stripped 5 bases from V and 4 bases from J, with 11 bases between. The CDR3 sequence is CSVLESVYGYTF. CDR3 DNA sequence: TGCAGCGTTCTCGAGTCGGTCTATGGCTACACCTTC. The variable domain in full, completed from reference TRBV29-1 and TRBJ1-2, reads SAVISQKPSRDICQRGTSLTIQCQVDSQVTMMFWYRQQPGQSLTLIATANQGSEATYESGFVIDKFPISRPNLTFSTLTVSNMSPEDSSIYLCSVLESVYGYTFGSGTRLTVV.

This clone was observed a few times. The gene calls are TRBV7-9 and TRBJ2-7, with 8 nucleotides matching TRBD1. V shed 6 bases, J shed 4 bases, and the junction held 8 bases outside the gene matches. Germline V gene sequence: CDR1 SEHNR, CDR2 FQNEAQ (reference sequence). CDR3 length: 14 amino acids. The DNA of the CDR3 is TGTGCCAGCAGTTATTCAGGGGGCAGGTACGAGCAGTACTTC. Amino acid sequence: CASSYSGGRYEQYF.

The chain has TRBV6-6 and TRBJ1-5; tentative D call: TRBD1 (5 bases). V was clipped by 8 bases and J by 3 bases, with 8 bases between them. The V gene's germline CDR1 is MNHNY and CDR2 SVGAGI (reference sequence). The CDR3 is made up of 12 amino acids. CDR3 nucleotides: TGTGCCAGCTTACAGGTCAATCAGCCCCAGCATTTT. Its protein product is CASLQVNQPQHF.

V is TRBV10-3 and J is TRBJ1-2; 7 positions agree with TRBD1. The germline V gene encodes CDR1 ENHRY and CDR2 SYGVKD. J gave up 8 bases and V 3 bases, and 6 bases lay outside the gene matches. This CDR3 has 13 residues. CDR3 in DNA: TGTGCCATCAGTGAAACAGGGGCCCGGGGCTACACCTTC. It translates to CAISETGARGYTF.

This clone was recorded once. The chain recombines TRBV28 with TRBJ1-3; 9 positions agree with TRBD1. Germline V lookup: CDR1 MDHEN, CDR2 SYDVKM. The V gene end was trimmed by 8 bases and the J gene end by 0 bases; junction bases not matched to a gene: 5. The CDR3 is 15 amino acids. The CDR3 region is CASGGQGLSGNTIYF. The CDR3 bases are TGTGCCAGCGGGGGACAGGGTCTCTCTGGAAACACCATATATTTT.

CDR3: CASSLVGSQETQYF. The DNA of the CDR3 is TGTGCCAGCAGCTTGGTGGGGAGTCAAGAGACCCAGTACTTC. J is TRBJ2-5 and V is TRBV5-6; TRBD2 might be the D (5 bases). The CDR3 loop spans 14 amino acids. Between the trimmed V and J ends, which lost 0 bases and 2 bases, there was a span of 8 bases. In germline, CDR1 is SGHDT, CDR2 YYEEEE.

The rearrangement uses TRBV7-6 and TRBJ2-1, with unresolved D. Per the germline V gene, CDR1 is SGHVS and CDR2 is FNYEAQ. The CDR3 length is 14 residues. V lost 2 bases, J lost 0 bases, and 5 bases lay in between. CDR3 loop: CASSLPGSYNEQFF. CDR3 in DNA: TGTGCCAGCAGCTTACCGGGCTCCTACAATGAGCAGTTCTTC.

A few counts support this clone. The CDR3 loop reads CASSYELAAYEQYF. The CDR3 nucleotides read TGTGCCAGCAGTTACGAACTAGCGGCCTACGAGCAGTACTTC. The chain links TRBV6-2 or TRBV6-3 to TRBJ2-7, with TRBD2 matching over 8 bases. The CDR3 loop spans 14 amino acids. Germline CDR1 is MNHEY and CDR2 is SVGEGT. J was trimmed by 2 bases and V by 2 bases; bases with no gene match: 2.

V is TRBV21-1 and J is TRBJ1-3. TRBV21-1 is tagged as a pseudogene. The CDR3 loop spans 15 amino acids. This CDR3 is CASSKIHCRGNTIYF. The CDR3 DNA is TGTGCCAGCAGCAAAATTCACTGCCGCGGAAACACCATATATTTT.

The rearrangement uses TRBV10-3 and TRBJ1-5; 9 bases map to TRBD1. This CDR3 is 19 amino acids long. Germline loops: CDR1 ENHRY, CDR2 SYGVKD. V was clipped by 4 bases and J by 5 bases; unmatched bases: 18. The CDR3 region is CAISGASNTGGTAHQPQHF. The CDR3 coding sequence is TGTGCCATCAGTGGAGCTTCGAATACAGGGGGCACCGCTCATCAGCCCCAGCATTTT.

The rearrangement uses TRBV2 and TRBJ1-2; D is undetermined. This CDR3 comprises 13 residues. V gave up 6 bases and J gave up 3 bases, with 11 bases separating them. CDR1 SNHLY and CDR2 FYNNEI come from the germline V gene. The CDR3 is CASRPGVYYGYTF. The CDR3, as DNA: TGTGCCAGCAGGCCGGGAGTTTACTATGGCTACACCTTC.

Concerning this clone itself: This CDR3 is also generated by other DNA sequences in the sample. This chain connects TRBV7-2 to TRBJ2-5, with D possibly TRBD2 on 5 matching bases. This CDR3 has 14 residues. Germline V lookup: CDR1 SGHTA, CDR2 FQGNSA. The V gene lost 3 bases and the J gene lost 1 base, with 9 bases spanning the gap. CDR3 nucleotide sequence: TGTGCCAGCAGCTTGCCCGGGGTCCAAGAGACCCAGTACTTC. Amino acids: CASSLPGVQETQYF.

The rearrangement links TRBV18 to TRBJ1-6; D gene uncertain. The V end lost 7 bases, the J end lost 9 bases, and 16 bases lay between the germline ends. The germline gives CDR1 KGHSH, CDR2 LQKENI. The CDR3 runs 14 residues. CDR3 nucleotides: TGTGCCAGCTTGAAGACCCCCGGAGGTTCACCCCTCCACTTT. It is translated as CASLKTPGGSPLHF. Full variable domain (missing parts from reference TRBV18 and TRBJ1-6): NAGVMQNPRHLVRRRGQEARLRCSPMKGHSHVYWYRQLPEEGLKFMVYLQKENIIDESGMPKERFSAEFPKEGPSILRIQQVVRGDSAAYFCASLKTPGGSPLHFGNGTRLTVT.